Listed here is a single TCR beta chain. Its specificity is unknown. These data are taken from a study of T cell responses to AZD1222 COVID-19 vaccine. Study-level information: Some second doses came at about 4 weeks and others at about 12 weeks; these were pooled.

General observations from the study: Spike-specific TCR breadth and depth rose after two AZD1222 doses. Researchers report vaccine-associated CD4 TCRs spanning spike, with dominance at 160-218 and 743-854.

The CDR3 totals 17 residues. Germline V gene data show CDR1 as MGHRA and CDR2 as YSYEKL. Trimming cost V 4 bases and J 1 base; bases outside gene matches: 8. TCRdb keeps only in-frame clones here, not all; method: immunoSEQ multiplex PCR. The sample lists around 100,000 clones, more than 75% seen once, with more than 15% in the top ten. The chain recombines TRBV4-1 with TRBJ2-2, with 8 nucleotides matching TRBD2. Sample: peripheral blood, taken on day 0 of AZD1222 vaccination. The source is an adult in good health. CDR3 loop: CASSLGLDPLNTGELFF. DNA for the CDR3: TGCGCCAGCAGCCTGGGACTAGACCCCTTGAACACCGGGGAGCTGTTTTTT.